The 9 T cell receptor beta chains below all came from one sample that was sequenced in a study of immune evolution from preneoplasia to lung adenocarcinoma. Assay: immunoSEQ multiplex PCR; the TCRdb copy retains only in-frame clones and omits some. In the table there are about 6,500 clones, about four fifths of which are singletons. The specimen sequenced was FFPE lung adenocarcinoma in situ tissue. The receptors stem from a donor of 70 years or more with lung adenocarcinoma.

This chain links TRBV4-1 with TRBJ2-3; 9 nucleotides agree with TRBD2. Germline V CDR1 and CDR2: MGHRA, YSYEKL. The CDR3 sequence is 17 residues long. J lost 2 bases, V lost 1 base, and 7 bases had no gene match. As DNA, the CDR3 is TGCGCCAGCAGCCAAGTAGCGGGAGTCCCGAACACAGATACGCAGTATTTT. Translated, it gives CASSQVAGVPNTDTQYF.

In DNA form, the CDR3 reads TGTGCCTGGGCGACAGGGCCTTACACCATATATTTT. Its protein is CAWATGPYTIYF. The chain links TRBV30 to TRBJ1-3; 7 positions agree with TRBD1. The V segment lost 5 bases and the J segment 8 bases; nucleotides outside the gene matches: 6. The germline V gene has CDR1 GTSNPN and CDR2 SVGIG (reference sequence). The CDR3 loop spans 12 amino acids. The complete variable domain, with remaining parts taken from reference TRBV30 and TRBJ1-3, reads SQTIHQWPATLVQPVGSPLSLECTVEGTSNPNLYWYRQAAGRGLQLLFYSVGIGQISSEVPQNLSASRPQDRQFILSSKKLLLSDSGFYLCAWATGPYTIYFGEGSWLTVV.

The chain combines TRBV10-2 with TRBJ2-1; 8 bases match TRBD2. The germline CDR1 and CDR2 sequences are WSHSY and SAAADI. V trimming: 5 bases; J trimming: 2 bases; junction bases outside the gene matches: 2. The length of the CDR3 is 14 residues. For the CDR3, the DNA is TGCGCCAGCAGTACTAGCGGCCCCTACAATGAGCAGTTCTTC. This encodes CASSTSGPYNEQFF.

A remark on this clone: Other DNA sequences in the same sample also yield this CDR3. This sequence joins TRBV5-6 and TRBJ2-3; D not certain. Germline CDR1 and CDR2: SGHDT and YYEEEE. Between the trimmed V and J ends, which lost 0 bases and 4 bases, there was a span of 3 bases. The CDR3 consists of 12 residues. In DNA, the CDR3 is TGTGCCAGCAGCTTGGTTGCAGATACGCAGTATTTT. This gives the protein CASSLVADTQYF.

The chain recombines TRBV7-9 with TRBJ2-1; no firm D call. The CDR3 has 11 residues. Germline lookup yields CDR1 SEHNR and CDR2 FQNEAQ (reference sequence). Trimming left V 1 base short and J 10 bases short, with 5 bases between. The CDR3 reads CASSLGGEQFF. CDR3 nucleotides: TGTGCCAGCAGCTTAGGGGGAGAGCAGTTCTTC.

V is TRBV5-1 and J is TRBJ2-1; 16 positions match TRBD2. CDR1 and CDR2 from the germline V gene are SGHRS and YFSETQ. The ends lost 1 base at V and 8 bases at J; junction bases unmatched: 15. CDR3 length: 20 amino acids. As DNA, the CDR3 is TGCGCCAGCAGCTTGACGCCGGCCGGGACTAGCGGGAGGGCCTCGTATGAGCAGTTCTTC. Protein: CASSLTPAGTSGRASYEQFF.

The table lists this clone with a few counts. The chain combines TRBV7-9 with TRBJ1-1; no reliable D call. Germline V CDR1 and CDR2: SEHNR, FQNEAQ (reference sequence). CDR3 length: 12 amino acids. V was clipped by 0 bases and J by 4 bases, with 3 bases between them. CDR3 DNA sequence: TGTGCCAGCAGCTTAGCGCTCACTGAAGCTTTCTTT. It yields the protein CASSLALTEAFF.

The chain couples TRBV18 to TRBJ2-1; TRBD2 matches at 7 bases. V gave up 5 bases and J gave up 10 bases; unmatched junction bases: 11. This CDR3 is built from 14 residues. Germline V CDR1 and CDR2: KGHSH, LQKENI. The CDR3 sequence: CASSEGGASSEQFF. The CDR3 DNA reads as TGTGCCAGCTCAGAGGGAGGGGCATCGTCGGAGCAGTTCTTC.

In its sample, this clone was seen once. This chain links TRBV2 with TRBJ2-3; a weak D match, TRBD1 (6 bases). This CDR3 has 14 residues. CDR1 is SNHLY, CDR2 FYNNEI, per germline. The V end was cut by 6 bases, the J end by 0 bases, with 10 bases between. The CDR3 DNA reads TGTGCCAGCAGCCCGGGACAAAGCACAGATACGCAGTATTTT. Translated, it gives CASSPGQSTDTQYF. Full variable domain (remainder filled in from reference TRBV2 and TRBJ2-3): EPEVTQTPSHQVTQMGQEVILRCVPISNHLYFYWYRQILGQKVEFLVSFYNNEISEKSEIFDDQFSVERPDGSNFTLKIRSTKLEDSAMYFCASSPGQSTDTQYFGPGTRLTVL.